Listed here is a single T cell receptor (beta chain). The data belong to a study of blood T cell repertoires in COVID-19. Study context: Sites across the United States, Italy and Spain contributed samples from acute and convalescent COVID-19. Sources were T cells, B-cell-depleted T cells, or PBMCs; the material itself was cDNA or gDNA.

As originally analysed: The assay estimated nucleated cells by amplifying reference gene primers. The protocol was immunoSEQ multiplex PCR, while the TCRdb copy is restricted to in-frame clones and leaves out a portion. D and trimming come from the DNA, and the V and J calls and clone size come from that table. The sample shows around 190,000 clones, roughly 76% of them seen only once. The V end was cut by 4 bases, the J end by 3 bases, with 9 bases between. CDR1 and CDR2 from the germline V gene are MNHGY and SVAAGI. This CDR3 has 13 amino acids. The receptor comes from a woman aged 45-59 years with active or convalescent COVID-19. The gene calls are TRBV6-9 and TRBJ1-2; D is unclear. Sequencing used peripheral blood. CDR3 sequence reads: CASSSRDHYGYTF. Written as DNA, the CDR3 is TGTGCCAGCAGTTCCCGGGATCACTATGGCTACACCTTC.